The source of this T cell receptor (beta chain) is a study of blood T cell repertoires in COVID-19. Study at large: Acute and convalescent COVID-19 samples came from the United States, Italy and Spain.

This CDR3 is 14 amino acids long. V was clipped by 0 bases and J by 9 bases; unmatched bases: 4. Germline loops: CDR1 SGDLS, CDR2 YYNGEE. Clones were read by immunoSEQ multiplex PCR, and TCRdb kept only the in-frame ones, dropping some. The sample includes roughly 330,000 clones, roughly 82% of them seen just once. The chain links TRBV9 to TRBJ2-2, with 8 nucleotides matching TRBD2. This clonotype originated in a woman aged 45-65 years with acute or convalescent COVID-19. The sequencing sample was made of peripheral blood. The CDR3 here is CASSVVSGSWELFF. The CDR3 DNA is TGTGCCAGCAGCGTAGTCAGCGGGAGTTGGGAGCTGTTTTTT.